The 20 T cell receptor beta chains below come from one sample, sequenced in a study of cytomegalovirus exposure and HLA in healthy donors. The PCR employed 60 Vbeta primers together with 13 Jbeta primers. The assay was immunoSEQ multiplex PCR, and TCRdb's table has in-frame clones only and misses some. The table lists approximately 160,000 clones, roughly four fifths of them singletons, with roughly 1.6% in the top ten. Sequenced sample: PBMCs. All receptors derive from a man aged 40-55 years in good health and CMV-seronegative.

The chain combines TRBV19 with TRBJ2-1, with 7 positions matching TRBD2. Trimming removed 9 bases from V and 6 bases from J; junction bases left unmatched: 17. The CDR3 has 16 residues. The V gene's germline CDR1 is LNHDA and CDR2 SQIVND (reference sequence). CDR3 sequence: CASNLRHRDYRNEQFF. CDR3 nucleotides: TGTGCCAGCAACCTAAGGCACCGGGACTACCGCAATGAGCAGTTCTTC.

The chain is built from TRBV28 and TRBJ2-4, with D perhaps matching TRBD2 (6 bases). V was cut by 5 bases and J by 9 bases, with 23 bases left in between. The CDR3 totals 16 residues. The germline gives CDR1 MDHEN, CDR2 SYDVKM. CDR3 residues: CASSPLEVTRGGIQYF. In DNA, the CDR3 is TGTGCCAGCAGTCCACTGGAGGTCACCCGGGGAGGCATTCAGTACTTC.

The chain recombines TRBV18 with TRBJ1-5; 9 positions match TRBD1. The CDR3 runs to 18 residues. Germline CDR1 KGHSH, CDR2 LQKENI. V dropped 0 bases and J dropped 0; count of bases not matched to a gene: 6. The CDR3 nucleotides read TGTGCCAGCTCACCACCGGACAGGGGTGGGCCTAGCAATCAGCCCCAGCATTTT. It specifies CASSPPDRGGPSNQPQHF.

This clone was observed a handful of times. Its ends do not fully match the called genes, so a read error is possible. This chain uses TRBV7-9 with TRBJ2-7; D unclear. The CDR3 spans 11 residues. Germline CDR1 reads SEHNR; CDR2 reads FQNEAQ (reference sequence). In DNA form, the CDR3 reads TGTTCCAGCAGCTTATCGGACGAGCAGTACTTC. Protein: CSSSLSDEQYF.

This clone was counted once. The chain couples TRBV23-1 to TRBJ2-7, with D possibly being TRBD2 (5 bases). TRBV23-1 is noted as an ORF with a role that remains uncertain. The CDR3 spans 11 residues. The CDR3 sequence: CAPLGRYEQYV. CDR3 DNA sequence: TGCGCTCCCCTGGGGAGATACGAGCAGTACGTC.

V usage is TRBV6-6 and J usage is TRBJ2-7; 12 nucleotides match TRBD2. Germline CDR1 reads MNHNY; CDR2 reads SVGAGI (reference sequence). J gave up 4 bases and V 6 bases, and 7 bases lay outside the gene matches. The CDR3 covers 15 residues. The DNA of the CDR3 is TGTGCCAGCAGCCGACTAGCGGGAGACTTTTACGAGCAGTACGTC. It specifies CASSRLAGDFYEQYV.

A remark on this clone: This specimen includes other DNA sequences encoding the same CDR3. V and J are TRBV5-1 and TRBJ2-3, with D possibly being TRBD2 (6 bases). The V end lost 2 bases, the J end lost 2 bases, and 9 bases lay between the germline ends. This CDR3 has 14 residues. Germline values: CDR1 SGHRS, CDR2 YFSETQ. The CDR3 DNA reads TGCGCCAGCAGCTTCCGGGACTCCACAGATACGCAGTATTTT. It specifies CASSFRDSTDTQYF.

This rearrangement joins TRBV7-3 to TRBJ2-3; 10 bases match TRBD2. The CDR3 sequence is 18 residues long. The J segment lost 2 bases and the V segment lost 5 bases, leaving 13 bases of the junction unmatched. The germline V gene encodes CDR1 SGHTA and CDR2 FQGTGA. CDR3 coding DNA: TGTGCCAGCAGCCCGCGACTAGCGGGCTCACCGCCCACAGATACGCAGTATTTT. The encoded protein is CASSPRLAGSPPTDTQYF. Supplemented by reference TRBV7-3 and TRBJ2-3, the full variable domain reads GAGVSQTPSNKVTEKGKYVELRCDPISGHTALYWYRQSLGQGPEFLIYFQGTGAADDSGLPNDRFFAVRPEGSVSTLKIQRTERGDSAVYLCASSPRLAGSPPTDTQYFGPGTRLTVL.

This clone was counted a few times. This rearrangement joins TRBV5-6 to TRBJ2-3; 13 nucleotides match TRBD2. The CDR3 loop spans 18 amino acids. J gave up 5 bases and V 7 bases, and 16 bases lay outside the gene matches. Germline-derived CDR1 and CDR2 are SGHDT and YYEEEE. CDR3 in DNA: TGTGCCAGCTGCACAAAACCTGGGACTAGCGGGAATGTAGATACGCAGTATTTT. It encodes CASCTKPGTSGNVDTQYF.

The gene calls are TRBV7-9 and TRBJ2-7, with 9 bases lining up with TRBD2. CDR3 length: 15 amino acids. CDR1 SEHNR and CDR2 FQNEAQ come from the germline V gene (reference sequence). The trim removed 1 base at V and 3 bases at J, leaving 4 bases unmatched. The CDR3 DNA reads as TGTGCCAGCAGCTTAGAGGCTAGCGGGGTCTACGAGCAGTACTTC. This encodes CASSLEASGVYEQYF.

This clone was seen only once. This rearrangement joins TRBV6-6 to TRBJ2-1, with 9 bases that match TRBD1. Germline trimming cut 5 bases from V and 8 bases from J; bases unmatched to any gene: 10. Germline-derived CDR1 and CDR2 are MNHNY and SVGAGI (reference sequence). The length of the CDR3 is 15 residues. The CDR3 sequence: CASSDLDRGSYEQFF. CDR3 bases: TGTGCCAGCAGTGATCTAGACAGGGGGTCCTATGAGCAGTTCTTC.

Notes on this clone: No conserved phenylalanine or tryptophan ends this CDR3, so it is likely a read error. CDR3 region: CASSLSQGGTEAFS. In nucleotides, the CDR3 is TGCGCCAGCAGCTTGAGCCAGGGGGGAACTGAAGCTTTCTCT. The chain carries TRBV5-1 and TRBJ1-1, with 7 nucleotides matching TRBD1. The CDR3 contains 14 residues. Germline trimming cut 1 base from V and 5 bases from J; bases unmatched to any gene: 5. Germline CDR1 reads SGHRS; CDR2 reads YFSETQ.

The chain combines TRBV6-4 with TRBJ2-7, with 9 bases fitting TRBD2. Looked up from germline, CDR1 is MRHNA and CDR2 is SNTAGT. With V trimmed by 3 bases and J by 5 bases, 2 bases remained unmatched. This CDR3 is built from 13 residues. This CDR3 reads CASSDSGSNEQYF. The CDR3 nucleotides are TGTGCCAGCAGTGATAGCGGGAGTAACGAGCAGTACTTC.

The CDR3 reads CSVEGLAVGYEQYF. The CDR3, as DNA: TGCAGCGTTGAAGGGCTAGCGGTGGGCTACGAGCAGTACTTC. The chain uses TRBV29-1 and TRBJ2-7; 7 nucleotides agree with TRBD2. Germline CDR1 and CDR2: SQVTM and ANQGSEA. The CDR3 is made up of 14 amino acids. V lost 1 base to trimming and J lost 3 bases; unmatched junction nucleotides: 6.

The table lists this clone with a few counts. This rearrangement joins TRBV7-9 to TRBJ1-5; the match to TRBD1 covers 7 bases. In germline, CDR1 is SEHNR, CDR2 FQNEAQ (reference sequence). V gave up 5 bases and J gave up 2 bases; unmatched junction bases: 6. The CDR3 is 15 amino acids. CDR3 sequence: CASSSNRGGNQPQHF. In DNA, the CDR3 is TGTGCCAGCAGCAGTAACAGGGGAGGCAATCAGCCCCAGCATTTT.

The V gene is TRBV19, the J gene TRBJ1-1; 8 bases fit TRBD1. V lost 8 bases to trimming and J lost 5 bases; unmatched junction nucleotides: 7. There are 13 residues in the CDR3. The germline CDR1 and CDR2 sequences are LNHDA and SQIVND (reference sequence). In DNA, the CDR3 is TGTGCCAGTGGGACAGGATTGGTTACTGAAGCTTTCTTT. Its translation is CASGTGLVTEAFF.

This clone has just a few counts. The rearrangement joins TRBV28 to TRBJ2-7; 7 nucleotides align to TRBD1. This CDR3 is built from 14 residues. The trim removed 6 bases at V and 6 bases at J, leaving 11 bases unmatched. Germline assignment: CDR1 MDHEN and CDR2 SYDVKM. The CDR3 nucleotides are TGTGCCAGCAGAACTAGACAGGGATTGGGCGAGCAGTACGTC. It codes for CASRTRQGLGEQYV.

The chain is built from TRBV25-1 and TRBJ1-1; D unresolved. V lost 2 bases and J 2 bases, leaving 18 bases between the germline ends. Per the germline V gene, CDR1 is MGHDK and CDR2 is SYGVNS. This CDR3 comprises 17 residues. The CDR3 DNA reads TGTGCCAGCAGTGAACATCTTAGAGGAACGGAAAACACTGAAGCTTTCTTT. Encoded protein: CASSEHLRGTENTEAFF.

The chain couples TRBV5-1 to TRBJ1-1; D might be TRBD1 (5 bases). V lost 4 bases to trimming and J lost 5 bases, with 12 bases between them. CDR1 SGHRS and CDR2 YFSETQ come from the germline V gene. This CDR3 has 13 residues. CDR3 protein: CASSAPQETEAFF. CDR3 sequence (DNA): TGCGCCAGCAGCGCACCACAGGAGACTGAAGCTTTCTTT.

CDR3 in amino acids: CAISEGLAGSTDTQYF. The CDR3 nucleotides read TGTGCCATCAGTGAAGGACTAGCGGGGTCCACAGATACGCAGTATTTT. This chain links TRBV10-3 with TRBJ2-3, with TRBD2 identical over 12 bases. J lost 2 bases, V lost 3 bases, and 3 bases had no gene match. The CDR3 is 16 amino acids. Per the germline V gene, CDR1 is ENHRY and CDR2 is SYGVKD.